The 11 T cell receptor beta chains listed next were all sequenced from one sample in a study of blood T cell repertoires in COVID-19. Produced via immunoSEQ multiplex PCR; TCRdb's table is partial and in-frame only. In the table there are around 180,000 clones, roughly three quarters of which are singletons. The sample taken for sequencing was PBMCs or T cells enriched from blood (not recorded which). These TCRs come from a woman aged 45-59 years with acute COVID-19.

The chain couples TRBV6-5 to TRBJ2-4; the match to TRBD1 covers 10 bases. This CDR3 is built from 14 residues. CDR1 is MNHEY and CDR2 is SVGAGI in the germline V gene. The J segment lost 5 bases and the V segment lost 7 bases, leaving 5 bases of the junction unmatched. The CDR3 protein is CASKLGTGENIQYF. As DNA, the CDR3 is TGTGCCAGCAAACTAGGGACAGGGGAAAACATTCAGTACTTC.

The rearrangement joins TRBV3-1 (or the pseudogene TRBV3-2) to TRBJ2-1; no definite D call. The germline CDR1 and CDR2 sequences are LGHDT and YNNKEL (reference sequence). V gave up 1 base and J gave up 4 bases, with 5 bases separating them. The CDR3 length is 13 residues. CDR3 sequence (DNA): TGTGCCAGCAGCCAAGTGACATACAATGAGCAGTTCTTC. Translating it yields CASSQVTYNEQFF.

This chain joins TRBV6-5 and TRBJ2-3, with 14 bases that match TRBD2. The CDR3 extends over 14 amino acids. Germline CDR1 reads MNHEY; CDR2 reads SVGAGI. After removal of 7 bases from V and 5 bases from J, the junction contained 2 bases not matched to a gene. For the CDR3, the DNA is TGTGCCAGCAAGGGACTAGCGGGAGAAGATACGCAGTATTTT. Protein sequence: CASKGLAGEDTQYF.

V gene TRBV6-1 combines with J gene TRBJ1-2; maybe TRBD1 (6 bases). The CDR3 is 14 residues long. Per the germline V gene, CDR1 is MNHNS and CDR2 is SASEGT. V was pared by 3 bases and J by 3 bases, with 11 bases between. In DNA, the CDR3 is TGTGCCAGCAGTGATGTCAGGGGATACTATGGCTACACCTTC. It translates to CASSDVRGYYGYTF.

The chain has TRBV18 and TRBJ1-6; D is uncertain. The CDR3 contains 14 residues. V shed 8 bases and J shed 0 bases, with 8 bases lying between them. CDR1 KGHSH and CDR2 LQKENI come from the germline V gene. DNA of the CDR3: TGTGCCAGCCTCCGGAGCTCCTATAATTCACCCCTCCACTTT. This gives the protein CASLRSSYNSPLHF.

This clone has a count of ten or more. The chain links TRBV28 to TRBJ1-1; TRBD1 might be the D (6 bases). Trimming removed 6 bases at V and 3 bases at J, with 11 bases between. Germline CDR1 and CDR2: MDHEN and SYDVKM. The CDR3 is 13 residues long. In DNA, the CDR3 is TGTGCCAGCAGCCGAGGGGGGGACACTGAAGCTTTCTTT. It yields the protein CASSRGGDTEAFF.

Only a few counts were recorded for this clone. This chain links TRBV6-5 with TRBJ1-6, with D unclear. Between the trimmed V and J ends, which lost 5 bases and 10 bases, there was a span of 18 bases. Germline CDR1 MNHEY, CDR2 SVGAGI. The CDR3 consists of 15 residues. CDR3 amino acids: CASSPKSHGVSPLHF. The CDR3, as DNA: TGTGCCAGCAGTCCAAAATCGCACGGGGTCTCACCCCTCCACTTT.

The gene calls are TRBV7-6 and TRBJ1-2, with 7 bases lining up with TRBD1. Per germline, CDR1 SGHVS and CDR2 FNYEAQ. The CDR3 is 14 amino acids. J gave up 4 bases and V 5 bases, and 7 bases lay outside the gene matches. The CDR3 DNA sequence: TGTGCCAGCAGCAACAGAGGGGGCGGCTATGGCTACACCTTC. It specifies CASSNRGGGYGYTF.

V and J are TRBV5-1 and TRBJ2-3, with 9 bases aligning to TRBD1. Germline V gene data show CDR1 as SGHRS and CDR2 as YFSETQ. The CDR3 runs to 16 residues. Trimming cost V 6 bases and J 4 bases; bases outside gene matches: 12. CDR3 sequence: CASTLLQGAIADTQYF. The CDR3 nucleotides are TGCGCCAGCACCCTGCTACAGGGGGCGATTGCAGATACGCAGTATTTT.

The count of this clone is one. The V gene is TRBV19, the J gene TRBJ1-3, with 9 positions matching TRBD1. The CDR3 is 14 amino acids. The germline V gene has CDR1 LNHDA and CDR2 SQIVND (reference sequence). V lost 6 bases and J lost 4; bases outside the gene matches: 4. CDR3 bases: TGTGCCAGTAGACAGGGGGCGGCGGGAAACACCATATATTTT. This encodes CASRQGAAGNTIYF.

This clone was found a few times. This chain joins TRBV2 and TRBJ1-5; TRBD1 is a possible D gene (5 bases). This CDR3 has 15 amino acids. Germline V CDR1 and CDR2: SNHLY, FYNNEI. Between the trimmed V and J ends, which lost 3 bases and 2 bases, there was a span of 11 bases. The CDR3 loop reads CASSEQGIGNQPQHF. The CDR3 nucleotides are TGTGCCAGCAGTGAGCAGGGCATAGGCAATCAGCCCCAGCATTTT.